In this sample, the clone carrying this T cell receptor beta chain turned up once. The data originate from a study of blood T cell repertoires in COVID-19. In the study overall: Whether acute or convalescent, the COVID-19 samples came from the United States, Italy and Spain.

The Seattle patients joined while their infection was active and were tracked longitudinally afterward. The CDR3 extends over 13 amino acids. V gave up 4 bases and J gave up 4 bases; unmatched junction bases: 2. Germline loops: CDR1 GTSNPN, CDR2 SVGIG (reference sequence). Libraries were prepared by immunoSEQ multiplex PCR; TCRdb keeps only in-frame clonotypes and omits some of them. The sample includes 200,000 to 300,000 clones, approximately 85% seen only once; the top ten take about 5.1%. The chain is built from TRBV30 and TRBJ2-5, with 11 bases aligning to TRBD2. The clonotype comes from a man aged 50 to 60 with COVID-19, enrolled during active disease. Sample: peripheral blood. CDR3 DNA sequence: TGTGCCTGGATTCTAGCGGGGGGAGAGACCCAGTACTTC. As protein: CAWILAGGETQYF.